The rows below give T cell receptor beta chains drawn from one sample of a study of response to subunit inactivated influenza vaccine. TCRdb analysed the RT-PCR reads with MiXCR anew, one entry per CDR3 protein. The sample contains fewer than 700,000 distinct CDR3 sequences, over 10% of which appear only once. Material: PBMCs from blood, obtained roughly 48 days after vaccination. All receptors come from a man aged 45-65 years who received an inactivated influenza vaccine. CDR3s include the opening cysteine and the closing phenylalanine or tryptophan. D genes are given only for firm matches. Where a row states a size, it is once, few, many or the class of an expanded clone; other rows omit it.

TRBV2	TRBJ2-1	.	.	TGTGCCAGCAGTGTCGGGACTGTCAATGAGCAGTTCTTC	CASSVGTVNEQFF
TRBV20-1	TRBJ2-1	few	.	TGCAGTGCCCACTGGATTAAAGAGCAGTTCTTC	CSAHWIKEQFF
TRBV6-2/TRBV6-3	TRBJ1-2	.	.	TGTGCCAGCAGCCGGGCCTATGGCTACACCTTC	CASSRAYGYTF
TRBV12-3/TRBV12-4	TRBJ1-1	few	.	TGTGCCAGCAGTCCGACCGGGCCCCCAGGCACTGAAGCTTTCTTT	CASSPTGPPGTEAFF
TRBV7-3	TRBJ2-3	.	TRBD1	TGTGCCAGCAGCTTAATGGGCAGGGGGCTCGGAGATACGCAGTATTTT	CASSLMGRGLGDTQYF
TRBV5-1	TRBJ2-3	.	.	TGCGCCAGCAGCCCCGGACGGATCACAGATACGCAGTATTTT	CASSPGRITDTQYF
TRBV6-5	TRBJ2-7	few	.	TGTGCCAGCAGTTACTCGCTGGCCTACGAGCAGTACTTC	CASSYSLAYEQYF
TRBV15	TRBJ1-4	.	.	TGTGCCACCAGCATCAGGGTTACTAATGAAAAACTGTTTTTT	CATSIRVTNEKLFF
TRBV28	TRBJ1-1	.	TRBD1	TGTGCCAGCAGCCAGGGACAGTCTGAAGCTTTCTTT	CASSQGQSEAFF
TRBV6-1	TRBJ2-3	few	.	TGTGCCAGCAAAGAAAGACCGCTAGATACGCAGTATTTT	CASKERPLDTQYF
TRBV11-2	TRBJ1-6	many	TRBD1	TGTGCCAGCAGCTTAGAGTGGACAGGGACGGGTGATTCACCCCTCCACTTT	CASSLEWTGTGDSPLHF
TRBV6-2/TRBV6-3	TRBJ2-1	.	TRBD1	TGTGCCAGCAGAACATCGTGGGACAGGGGGAAAAATGAGCAGTTCTTC	CASRTSWDRGKNEQFF
TRBV24-1	TRBJ2-3	few	.	TGTGCCACCAGACGCGGGGGCGCCTCCACAGATACGCAGTATTTT	CATRRGGASTDTQYF
TRBV6-2/TRBV6-3	TRBJ2-5	few	.	TGTGCCAGCAGTTACGCCCGGGAAAGCAAAGAGTTC	CASSYARESKEF
TRBV20-1	TRBJ1-1	few	.	TGCAGTGCTAGAGTTGGGACAAAGAACACTGAAGCTTTCTTT	CSARVGTKNTEAFF
TRBV13	TRBJ2-7	few	.	TGTGCCAGCAGCTTTGGGGTCAGTCTCGCCTACGAGCAGTACTTC	CASSFGVSLAYEQYF
TRBV29-1	TRBJ2-3	many	TRBD1	TGCAGCGTTGATTACAGGGGAGATACGCAGTATTTT	CSVDYRGDTQYF
TRBV5-1	TRBJ1-4	many	.	TGCGCCAGCAGCTCTCATAGAGGTGAAAAACTGTTTTTT	CASSSHRGEKLFF
TRBV3-1	TRBJ2-3	.	.	TGTGCCAGCAGCCCACGGGACGGGGCTACGCAGTATTTT	CASSPRDGATQYF
TRBV3-1	TRBJ2-1	few	.	TGTGCCAGCAGCCCCCGTTATAGGGGGAGCTCCTACAATGAGCAGTTCTTC	CASSPRYRGSSYNEQFF
TRBV6-6	TRBJ1-2	few	.	TGTGCCAGCATTAGCTTTAACTATGGCTACACCTTC	CASISFNYGYTF
TRBV12-3/TRBV12-4	TRBJ2-2	few	TRBD1	TGTGCCACCTCTCGACAGGGGTTCACCGGGGAGCTGTTTTTT	CATSRQGFTGELFF
TRBV7-2	TRBJ1-3	.	.	TGTGCCAGCAGCCCTCCCCGGGGCTGGTCTGGAAACACCATATATTTT	CASSPPRGWSGNTIYF
TRBV5-1	TRBJ2-6	.	TRBD1	TGCGCCAGCAGCTGGCCTCCCGGGACAGGATACTCTGGGGCCAACGTCCTGACTTTC	CASSWPPGTGYSGANVLTF
TRBV20-1	TRBJ2-5	.	.	TGCAGTGCTAGTGCTAACAAGGACACCCAGTACTTC	CSASANKDTQYF
TRBV12-3/TRBV12-4	TRBJ2-1	.	.	TGTGCCAGCATCCCAGGCACGGTGACCCTAAGGAATGAGCAGTTCTTC	CASIPGTVTLRNEQFF
TRBV20-1	TRBJ1-6	.	.	TGCAGTGCTACTCGATTTATGGCAGGGTTGAATTCACCCCTCCACTTT	CSATRFMAGLNSPLHF
TRBV20-1	TRBJ2-1	.	TRBD2	TGCAGTGCTAGAGATAGGGGACTAGCTGGGCATGAGCAGTTCTTC	CSARDRGLAGHEQFF
TRBV7-2	TRBJ2-1	.	.	TGTGCCAGCAGCTCGCCAGTCAGTTCCTACAATGAGCAGTTCTTC	CASSSPVSSYNEQFF
TRBV12-3/TRBV12-4	TRBJ1-1	few	TRBD1	TGTGCCAGCAGTAACTACCGGGACAGGGGCACTGAAGCTTTCTTT	CASSNYRDRGTEAFF
TRBV6-1	TRBJ2-6	.	.	TGTGCCAGCAGGCACCTAGGAAATGGGGCCAACGTCCTGACTTTC	CASRHLGNGANVLTF
TRBV3-1	TRBJ2-3	.	TRBD2	TGTGCCAGCAGCCAACAGGCGGGGGGCACAGATACGCAGTATTTT	CASSQQAGGTDTQYF